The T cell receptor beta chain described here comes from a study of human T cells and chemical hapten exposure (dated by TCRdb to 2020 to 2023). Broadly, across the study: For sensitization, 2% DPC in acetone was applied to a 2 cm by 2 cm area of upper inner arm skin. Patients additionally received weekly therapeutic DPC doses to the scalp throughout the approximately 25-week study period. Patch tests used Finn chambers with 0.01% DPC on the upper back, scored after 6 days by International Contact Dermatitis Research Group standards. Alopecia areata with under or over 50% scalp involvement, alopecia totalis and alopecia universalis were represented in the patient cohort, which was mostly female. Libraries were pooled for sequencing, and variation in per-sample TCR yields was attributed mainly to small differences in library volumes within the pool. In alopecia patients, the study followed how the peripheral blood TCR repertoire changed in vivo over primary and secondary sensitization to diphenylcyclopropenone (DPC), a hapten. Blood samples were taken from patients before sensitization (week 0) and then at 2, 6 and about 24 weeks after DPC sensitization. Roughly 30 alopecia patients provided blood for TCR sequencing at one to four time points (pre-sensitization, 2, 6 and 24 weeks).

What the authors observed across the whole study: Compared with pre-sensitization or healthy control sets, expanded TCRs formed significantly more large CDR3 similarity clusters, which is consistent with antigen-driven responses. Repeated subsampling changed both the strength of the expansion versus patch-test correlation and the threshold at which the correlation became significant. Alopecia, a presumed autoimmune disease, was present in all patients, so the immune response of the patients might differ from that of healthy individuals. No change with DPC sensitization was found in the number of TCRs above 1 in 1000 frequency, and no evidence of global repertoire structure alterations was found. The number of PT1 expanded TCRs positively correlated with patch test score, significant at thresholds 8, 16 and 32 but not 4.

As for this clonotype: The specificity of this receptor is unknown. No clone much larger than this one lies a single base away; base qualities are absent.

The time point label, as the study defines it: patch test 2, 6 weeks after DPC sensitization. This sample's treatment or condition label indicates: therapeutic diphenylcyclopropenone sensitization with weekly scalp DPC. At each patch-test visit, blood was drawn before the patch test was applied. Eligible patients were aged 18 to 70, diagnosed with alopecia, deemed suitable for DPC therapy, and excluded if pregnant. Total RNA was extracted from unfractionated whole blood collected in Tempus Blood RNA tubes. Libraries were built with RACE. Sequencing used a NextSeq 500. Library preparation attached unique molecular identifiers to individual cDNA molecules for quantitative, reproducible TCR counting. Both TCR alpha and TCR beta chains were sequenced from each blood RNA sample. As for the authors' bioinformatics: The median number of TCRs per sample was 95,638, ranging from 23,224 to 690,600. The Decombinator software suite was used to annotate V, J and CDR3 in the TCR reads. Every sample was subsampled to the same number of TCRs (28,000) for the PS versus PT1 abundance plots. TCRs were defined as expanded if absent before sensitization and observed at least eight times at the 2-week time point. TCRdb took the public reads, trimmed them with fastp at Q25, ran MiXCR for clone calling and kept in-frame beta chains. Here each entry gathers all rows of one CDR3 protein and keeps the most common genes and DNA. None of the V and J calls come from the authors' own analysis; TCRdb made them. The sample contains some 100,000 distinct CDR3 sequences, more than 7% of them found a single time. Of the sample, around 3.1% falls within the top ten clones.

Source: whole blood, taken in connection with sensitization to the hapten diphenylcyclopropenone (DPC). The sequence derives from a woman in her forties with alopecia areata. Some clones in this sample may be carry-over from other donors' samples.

The sequenced DNA: TGTGCCAGCAGTCTCCACCCCCCGTCCACCGGGGAGCTGTTTTTT. The translation is CASSLHPPSTGELFF. The rearranged segments are TRBV6-2 or TRBV6-3 and TRBJ2-2; no D segment can be confidently identified. The V and J ends are trimmed by 5 bases and 4 bases, leaving 14 bases between them. CDR1 and CDR2 are drawn from the germline V gene: MNHEY, SVGEGT. The CDR3 measures 15 amino acids from cysteine to phenylalanine. CDR3 DNA only is kept here, 45 bases in frame from base 1.